Presented here are 6 T cell receptor beta chains from one specimen sequenced in a study of identical twins. TCRdb ran MiXCR on the 5' RACE reads and lists one entry per CDR3 protein. The sample has around 680,000 distinct CDR3 sequences; 8.6% are singletons. This sample was also put to use in a study of yellow fever vaccine responses in identical twins.

The sequencing sample was made of PBMCs. Source of these receptors: a woman under 30 in good health.

This clonotype showed up many times. The chain's CDR3 is CASSLSSGLEIYEQYF. CDR3 sequence (DNA): TGTGCCAGCAGCTTATCATCCGGACTCGAGATATACGAGCAGTACTTC. This chain joins TRBV7-8 and TRBJ2-7, with D perhaps matching TRBD2 (5 bases). Germline V gene data show CDR1 as SGHVS and CDR2 as FQNEAQ. The length of the CDR3 is 16 residues. V dropped 2 bases and J dropped 4 bases, with 18 bases sitting between them. Complete variable domain (other parts from reference TRBV7-8 and TRBJ2-7): GAGVSQSPRYKVAKRGQDVALRCDPISGHVSLFWYQQALGQGPEFLTYFQNEAQLDKSGLPSDRFFAERPEGSVSTLKIQRTQQEDSAVYLCASSLSSGLEIYEQYFGPGTRLTVT.

Only a few counts were recorded for this clonotype. V is TRBV11-2 and J is TRBJ2-2; no reliable D call. The CDR3 has 18 amino acids. From germline, CDR1 is SGHAT and CDR2 FQNNGV. Trimming cost V 4 bases and J 6 bases, with 24 bases left between them. The DNA of the CDR3 is TGTGCCAGCAGCTACCCCCTTACGATGGGGTTGCCATCCGGGGAGCTGTTTTTT. It yields the protein CASSYPLTMGLPSGELFF.

V is TRBV20-1 and J is TRBJ2-7; D ambiguous. V shed 4 bases and J shed 2 bases, with 12 bases lying between them. This CDR3 spans 13 amino acids. Germline V gives CDR1 DFQATT, CDR2 SNEGSKA (reference sequence). CDR3 in amino acids: CSAKDHNTYEQYF. The DNA for the CDR3 is TGCAGTGCTAAGGACCACAATACCTACGAGCAGTACTTC.

The chain carries TRBV28 and TRBJ2-1, with D hard to call. V lost 5 bases, J lost 11 bases, and 1 base lay in between. Germline CDR1 and CDR2: MDHEN and SYDVKM. The CDR3 is made up of 8 amino acids. The CDR3 region is CASSQQFF. CDR3 DNA sequence: TGTGCCAGCAGTCAGCAGTTCTTC.

This clonotype was detected only a few times. The chain combines TRBV6-2 or TRBV6-3 with TRBJ2-7, with TRBD1 matching 9 bases. The CDR3 length is 16 residues. Germline V gene lookup returns CDR1 MNHEY and CDR2 SVGEGT. With 8 bases clipped from V and 4 bases from J, the junction kept 15 bases outside the gene matches. CDR3 coding DNA: TGTGCCAGCGGAACCCGGGGACAGGGCCTTCTGTACGAGCAGTACTTC. It is translated as CASGTRGQGLLYEQYF.

This clonotype was counted at least ten times. This chain connects TRBV28 to TRBJ2-3; D is possibly TRBD1 (6 bases). There are 15 residues in the CDR3. Germline values: CDR1 MDHEN, CDR2 SYDVKM. V lost 0 bases to trimming and J lost 1 base, with 8 bases between them. As DNA, the CDR3 is TGTGCCAGCAGTTTATGGGCAGGGGGCACAGATACGCAGTATTTT. This codes for CASSLWAGGTDTQYF.